This TCR beta chain was captured in a study of blood T cells in healthy people across ages. A second PCR of roughly 7 to 11 cycles used a sample-barcoded 5' primer and a J-beta primer mix. One entry per CDR3 protein results from TCRdb running MiXCR on the 5' RACE reads. The table includes around 520,000 distinct CDR3 sequences, around 27% detected once. In this sample, this clonotype turned up a few times. The same data also contributed to another study, on T cells of mothers and their children.

This TCR was recovered from a boy aged 2 to 9 in good health. The material sequenced was blood.

CDR3 nucleotide sequence: TGTGCCAGCAGTCGAACCTACAGCCCCCCCTACAATGAGCAGTTCTTC. It translates to CASSRTYSPPYNEQFF. This sequence joins TRBV6-1 and TRBJ2-1; D unclear. The CDR3 is 16 amino acids. Germline V gives CDR1 MNHNS, CDR2 SASEGT. Trimming left V 5 bases short and J 2 bases short, with 16 bases between.